The source of this TCR beta chain is a study of cytomegalovirus exposure and HLA in healthy donors. The primer mix had 60 Vbeta and 13 Jbeta primers. Generated by immunoSEQ multiplex PCR, the TCRdb table keeps only in-frame clones and is missing some. The top ten hold about 1.5% of the sample, which has approximately 150,000 clones, more than 60% seen once. This clone occurred a few times. Trimming stripped 4 bases from V and 2 bases from J, with 18 bases between. CDR3 length: 17 residues. Germline V gene data show CDR1 as SGDLS and CDR2 as YYNGEE. Sequenced input: PBMCs. The source of this sequence is a woman aged 30 to 39 in good health and CMV-seropositive. This chain joins TRBV9 and TRBJ2-2, with D possibly matching TRBD1 (6 bases). CDR3 sequence: CASSPRPGQTNTGELFF. The CDR3, as DNA: TGTGCCAGCAGCCCGAGACCGGGACAAACAAACACCGGGGAGCTGTTTTTT.